These 30 T cell receptor beta chains share one sample of origin, sequenced in a study of preoperative IRX-2 immunotherapy in early breast cancer. Indicated treatment: preoperative locoregional IRX-2 cytokine immunotherapy. The assay was immunoSEQ multiplex PCR, and TCRdb's table has in-frame clones only and misses some. This table has fewer than 25,000 clones, about 90% appearing once. The sequenced sample was tumor tissue, obtained after IRX-2 immunotherapy. Source of these receptors: a human donor with breast cancer.

The J gene is TRBJ2-1, the V gene TRBV5-1; maybe TRBD2 (5 bases). The ends were cut back, 0 bases at V and 0 bases at J, with 10 bases in the middle. Germline assignment: CDR1 SGHRS and CDR2 YFSETQ. The CDR3 covers 16 residues. The CDR3 coding sequence is TGCGCCAGCAGCTTGGGGGAGAGGAGCTCCTACAATGAGCAGTTCTTC. This encodes CASSLGERSSYNEQFF.

The V gene is TRBV10-3, the J gene TRBJ1-1; maybe TRBD1 (5 bases). Germline V gives CDR1 ENHRY, CDR2 SYGVKD. The CDR3 runs 12 residues. The ends were cut back, 7 bases at V and 5 bases at J, with 11 bases in the middle. The CDR3, as DNA: TGTGCCATCATCGGGGGAGGGACTGAAGCTTTCTTT. As protein: CAIIGGGTEAFF.

The rearrangement joins TRBV4-2 to TRBJ1-4; 7 bases are a match to TRBD1. The CDR3 spans 15 residues. Germline loops: CDR1 LGHNA, CDR2 YNFKEQ. The V and J ends lost 5 bases and 0 bases, in that order; junction bases with no gene match: 3. The CDR3 protein is CASSSQGATNEKLFF. As DNA, the CDR3 is TGTGCCAGCAGCTCTCAGGGGGCAACTAATGAAAAACTGTTTTTT.

CDR3 nucleotide sequence: TGTGCCAGCAGCTTCGGGAACAGGGATCAGCCCCAGCATTTT. As protein: CASSFGNRDQPQHF. The rearrangement joins TRBV7-9 to TRBJ1-5; tentative D call: TRBD1 (6 bases). The CDR3 contains 14 residues. Germline V gene sequence: CDR1 SEHNR, CDR2 FQNEAQ (reference sequence). The ends were cut back, 3 bases at V and 5 bases at J, with 11 bases in the middle.

The chain recombines TRBV4-1 with TRBJ1-5; possibly TRBD1 for D (6 bases). Germline CDR1 MGHRA, CDR2 YSYEKL. Trimming shortened V by 2 bases and J by 5 bases, and 10 bases separated the two germline ends. The CDR3 totals 14 residues. The CDR3 region is CASSQLQGDQPQHF. The CDR3 DNA reads TGCGCCAGCAGCCAATTACAGGGAGATCAGCCCCAGCATTTT.

The chain links TRBV13 to TRBJ1-3; unclear D gene. The CDR3 sequence is 16 residues long. Germline CDR1 reads PRHDT; CDR2 reads FYEKMQ (reference sequence). Trimming took 5 bases from V and 0 from J, leaving 14 bases between them. CDR3 sequence (DNA): TGTGCCAGCAGCCCAGCAGTGCTGAGCTCTGGAAACACCATATATTTT. Translation: CASSPAVLSSGNTIYF.

The rearrangement joins TRBV4-2 to TRBJ2-3; D unclear. Deletions cut 4 bases from V and 4 bases from J, with 12 bases between. In germline, CDR1 is LGHNA, CDR2 YNFKEQ. The CDR3 is 14 residues long. The CDR3 sequence: CASSLSTGADTQYF. The DNA of the CDR3 is TGTGCCAGCAGCCTTTCAACGGGCGCAGATACGCAGTATTTT.

The rearrangement links TRBV11-2 to TRBJ1-5; D is ambiguous. Germline values: CDR1 SGHAT, CDR2 FQNNGV. The V end was cut by 5 bases, the J end by 13 bases, with 21 bases between. The CDR3 covers 14 residues. CDR3 amino acids: CASSKTGWEGTQHF. In DNA, the CDR3 is TGTGCCAGCAGCAAAACCGGATGGGAGGGTACACAGCATTTT.

The J gene is TRBJ1-1, the V gene TRBV7-6; 7 bases align to TRBD1. The V gene end was trimmed by 6 bases and the J gene end by 4 bases; junction bases not matched to a gene: 11. CDR1 and CDR2 from the germline V gene are SGHVS and FNYEAQ. CDR3 length: 15 amino acids. The CDR3 protein is CASSSDRVSVTEAFF. CDR3 nucleotide sequence: TGTGCCAGCAGTTCTGACAGGGTTTCTGTCACTGAAGCTTTCTTT.

J is TRBJ1-1 and V is TRBV11-2; D uncertain. V was shortened by 1 base and J by 3 bases, with 15 bases between the two germline ends. The CDR3 extends over 16 amino acids. The germline gives CDR1 SGHAT, CDR2 FQNNGV. The CDR3, as DNA: TGTGCCAGCAGCTTAGTCGTCCCGGTCAGCTACACTGAAGCTTTCTTT. Encoded protein: CASSLVVPVSYTEAFF.

The table lists this clone with a count of one. The chain links TRBV5-1 to TRBJ1-2; D perhaps matches TRBD1 (6 bases). Germline V gives CDR1 SGHRS, CDR2 YFSETQ. The CDR3 has 14 residues. V lost 4 bases and J lost 8, with 18 bases in between. CDR3 residues: CASSKDSPRQGYTF. In nucleotides, the CDR3 is TGCGCCAGCAGCAAGGACAGCCCTAGGCAGGGCTACACCTTC.

V and J are TRBV6-1 and TRBJ2-3; no reliable D call. Trimming pared 4 bases from V and 4 bases from J, leaving 6 bases between. The CDR3 spans 12 residues. Per the germline V gene, CDR1 is MNHNS and CDR2 is SASEGT. The CDR3 loop is CASSGAADTQYF. The CDR3 nucleotides read TGTGCCAGCAGTGGGGCCGCAGATACGCAGTATTTT.

This chain links TRBV27 with TRBJ2-3; 10 bases align to TRBD2. CDR3 length equals 14 residues. Trimming removed 5 bases from V and 4 bases from J; junction bases left unmatched: 3. The germline gives CDR1 MNHEY, CDR2 SMNVEV (reference sequence). CDR3 protein: CASSGLAGADTQYF. The DNA for the CDR3 is TGTGCCAGCAGTGGTCTAGCGGGGGCAGATACGCAGTATTTT.

The rearrangement links TRBV19 to TRBJ1-3, with no clear D. Germline V CDR1 and CDR2: LNHDA, SQIVND (reference sequence). The V gene lost 6 bases and the J gene lost 7 bases, with 16 bases spanning the gap. This CDR3 has 14 amino acids. CDR3 coding DNA: TGTGCCAGTAGCCGGGCCGGAATTGACAACACCATATATTTT. It encodes CASSRAGIDNTIYF.

The chain recombines TRBV18 with TRBJ2-1; D perhaps matches TRBD2 (6 bases). Trimming took off 3 bases at V and 7 bases at J, with 10 bases between the two ends. The CDR3 has 13 amino acids. CDR1 KGHSH and CDR2 LQKENI come from the germline V gene. CDR3 nucleotides: TGTGCCAGCTCACCCCCAGGGAGGAATGAGCAGTTCTTC. Translating it yields CASSPPGRNEQFF. The whole variable domain, remainder taken from reference TRBV18 and TRBJ2-1, is NAGVMQNPRHLVRRRGQEARLRCSPMKGHSHVYWYRQLPEEGLKFMVYLQKENIIDESGMPKERFSAEFPKEGPSILRIQQVVRGDSAAYFCASSPPGRNEQFFGPGTRLTVL.

The chain uses TRBV6-1 and TRBJ1-4; D gene ambiguous. Germline loops: CDR1 MNHNS, CDR2 SASEGT. This CDR3 spans 13 amino acids. V was clipped by 7 bases and J by 4 bases, with 10 bases between them. The CDR3 DNA sequence: TGTGCCAGCAATCTTGGTGGTAATGAAAAACTGTTTTTT. Protein sequence: CASNLGGNEKLFF.

This chain joins TRBV6-5 and TRBJ1-1; tentative D call: TRBD1 (5 bases). This CDR3 has 14 amino acids. Germline V gives CDR1 MNHEY, CDR2 SVGAGI. Trimming removed 6 bases at V and 2 bases at J, with 13 bases between. DNA for the CDR3: TGTGCCAGCAGACCGGACATCCTCAACACTGAAGCTTTCTTT. It encodes CASRPDILNTEAFF.

This sequence joins TRBV5-1 and TRBJ2-7; D gene unclear. The CDR3 runs to 14 residues. V was trimmed by 4 bases and J by 0 bases, leaving 11 bases between them. The germline V gene has CDR1 SGHRS and CDR2 YFSETQ. The CDR3 region is CASSAPWLSYEQYF. CDR3 DNA sequence: TGCGCCAGCAGCGCCCCGTGGCTCTCCTACGAGCAGTACTTC. Together with reference TRBV5-1 and TRBJ2-7, the CDR3 gives the full variable domain: KAGVTQTPRYLIKTRGQQVTLSCSPISGHRSVSWYQQTPGQGLQFLFEYFSETQRNKGNFPGRFSGRQFSNSRSEMNVSTLELGDSALYLCASSAPWLSYEQYFGPGTRLTVT.

The chain joins TRBV19 to TRBJ1-5; D remains ambiguous. V was shortened by 10 bases and J by 5 bases, with 18 bases between the two germline ends. Per germline, CDR1 LNHDA and CDR2 SQIVND (reference sequence). The CDR3 loop spans 14 amino acids. CDR3 protein: CAIDVGYGDQPQHF. The DNA of the CDR3 is TGTGCCATCGATGTAGGGTATGGTGATCAGCCCCAGCATTTT.

The chain uses TRBV19 and TRBJ2-1; D assignment may be TRBD1 or TRBD2 (5 bases each). Trimming removed 7 bases from V and 4 bases from J, with 20 bases in between. This CDR3 has 16 residues. CDR1 and CDR2 (germline): LNHDA, SQIVND (reference sequence). CDR3: CASTSYTAGTYNEQFF. For the CDR3, the DNA is TGTGCCAGTACCTCTTATACGGCAGGGACGTACAATGAGCAGTTCTTC.

This clone was counted a few times. This chain joins TRBV2 and TRBJ2-3; 13 bases match TRBD2. From germline, CDR1 is SNHLY and CDR2 FYNNEI. The ends lost 8 bases at V and 5 bases at J; junction bases unmatched: 7. This CDR3 is built from 15 residues. The CDR3 loop is CASVPGLAGIDTQYF. The CDR3 nucleotides are TGTGCCAGCGTACCGGGACTAGCGGGGATAGATACGCAGTATTTT.

The chain links TRBV18 to TRBJ2-2, with TRBD2 identical over 10 bases. The V and J ends lost 0 bases and 5 bases, in that order; junction bases with no gene match: 6. The CDR3 covers 17 residues. CDR1 is KGHSH, CDR2 LQKENI, per germline. The CDR3 loop reads CASSPPSSGGGTGELFF. The CDR3 region has the DNA TGTGCCAGCTCACCACCGTCTAGCGGGGGAGGTACCGGGGAGCTGTTTTTT.

V and J are TRBV7-2 and TRBJ2-2; D might be TRBD1 or TRBD2, each matching 5 bases. The CDR3 extends over 15 amino acids. V was clipped by 6 bases and J by 8 bases, with 19 bases between them. CDR1 and CDR2 (germline): SGHTA, FQGNSA. In DNA form, the CDR3 reads TGTGCCAGCAGACCGGGACCTCACCGTGGGGGGGAGCTGTTTTTT. It yields the protein CASRPGPHRGGELFF.

This clone was picked up a small number of times. V and J are TRBV19 and TRBJ1-2, with a possible D match to TRBD1 (5 bases). The CDR3 totals 15 residues. Trimming removed 4 bases at V and 10 bases at J, with 22 bases between. Per germline, CDR1 LNHDA and CDR2 SQIVND (reference sequence). DNA for the CDR3: TGTGCCAGTAGTACCCGACAGCCAGTGAGGGATGTCTACACCTTC. This encodes CASSTRQPVRDVYTF.

V and J are TRBV30 and TRBJ1-1; no clear D gene. Germline V lookup: CDR1 GTSNPN, CDR2 SVGIG (reference sequence). V gave up 0 bases and J gave up 1 base, with 6 bases separating them. This CDR3 comprises 13 residues. Here the CDR3 reads CAWSVGRNTEAFF. CDR3 sequence (DNA): TGTGCCTGGAGTGTCGGTCGGAACACTGAAGCTTTCTTT.

This clone appeared a few times. The chain links TRBV6-1 to TRBJ2-6, with TRBD2 as a possible D gene (6 bases). Germline-derived CDR1 and CDR2 are MNHNS and SASEGT. Trimming shortened V by 6 bases and J by 4 bases, and 10 bases separated the two germline ends. The CDR3 has 14 amino acids. CDR3 region: CASRFGGGANVLTF. In DNA form, the CDR3 reads TGTGCCAGCAGATTTGGAGGGGGGGCCAACGTCCTGACTTTC.

Written as DNA, the CDR3 is TGCGCCAGCAGCCAAGCCCCAGGAGTCAGCTCCTACAATGAGCAGTTCTTC. The encoded protein is CASSQAPGVSSYNEQFF. V and J are TRBV4-1 and TRBJ2-1; no definite D call. Germline CDR1 is MGHRA and CDR2 is YSYEKL. Trimming shortened V by 1 base and J by 0 bases, and 13 bases separated the two germline ends. This CDR3 has 17 amino acids.

This chain uses TRBV2 with TRBJ2-7, with TRBD2 matching 11 bases. With 5 bases clipped from V and 2 bases from J, the junction kept 2 bases outside the gene matches. This CDR3 has 14 amino acids. In germline, CDR1 is SNHLY, CDR2 FYNNEI. Here the CDR3 reads CASSTSGGAYEQYF. CDR3 coding DNA: TGTGCCAGCAGTACTAGCGGGGGTGCCTACGAGCAGTACTTC.

The V gene is TRBV28, the J gene TRBJ2-5; a possible D gene is TRBD1 (6 bases). In germline, CDR1 is MDHEN, CDR2 SYDVKM. Trimming cost V 5 bases and J 5 bases, with 15 bases left between them. CDR3 length: 14 amino acids. CDR3 region: CASSGGQKRETQYF. CDR3 DNA sequence: TGTGCCAGCAGTGGAGGACAGAAGCGGGAGACCCAGTACTTC.

V and J are TRBV18 and TRBJ1-4; D perhaps matches TRBD1 (6 bases). Germline values: CDR1 KGHSH, CDR2 LQKENI. Deletions cut 3 bases from V and 4 bases from J, with 9 bases between. This CDR3 is built from 14 residues. DNA of the CDR3: TGTGCCAGCTCACCGGACAGATATAATGAAAAACTGTTTTTT. Translated, it gives CASSPDRYNEKLFF.